The following is a T cell receptor (beta chain) sequence with its context. This specimen belongs to a study of shared T cell receptors in the human thymus. The method was immunoSEQ multiplex PCR; TCRdb's version includes in-frame clones alone and lacks a portion of them. The data contain hundreds of thousands of clones, 87% of them singletons. The CDR3 spans 14 residues. The germline CDR1 and CDR2 sequences are MDHEN and SYDVKM. V was pared by 6 bases and J by 4 bases, with 6 bases of the junction left unmatched. These data were likewise used in another study, on human thymus T cells. That work contributes: The donor group consisted of healthy Finnish infants who were having corrective surgery for congenital heart defects. Thymic resections from corrective heart surgery supplied the tissue. Related studies found that unrelated individuals share highly overlapping thymic repertoires.

Sample: thymocytes. V is TRBV28 and J is TRBJ1-3, with 7 bases that match TRBD1. The source of this sequence is a boy less than two years old with a congenital heart defect. The CDR3 DNA follows: TGTGCCAGCAGCCGGGGGACAGAAGGAAACACCATATATTTT. It codes for CASSRGTEGNTIYF.